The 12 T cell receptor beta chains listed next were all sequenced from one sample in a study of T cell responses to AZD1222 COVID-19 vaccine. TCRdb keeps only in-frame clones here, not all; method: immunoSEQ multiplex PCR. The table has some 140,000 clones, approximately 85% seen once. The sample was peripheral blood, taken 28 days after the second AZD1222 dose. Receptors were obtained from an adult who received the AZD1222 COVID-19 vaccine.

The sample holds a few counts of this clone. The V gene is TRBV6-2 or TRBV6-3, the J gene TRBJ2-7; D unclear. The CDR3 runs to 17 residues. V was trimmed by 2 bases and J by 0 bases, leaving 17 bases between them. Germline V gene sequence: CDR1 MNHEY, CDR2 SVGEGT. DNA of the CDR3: TGTGCCAGCAGTTACATGGCAGTAACACGATTCTCCTACGAGCAGTACTTC. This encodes CASSYMAVTRFSYEQYF.

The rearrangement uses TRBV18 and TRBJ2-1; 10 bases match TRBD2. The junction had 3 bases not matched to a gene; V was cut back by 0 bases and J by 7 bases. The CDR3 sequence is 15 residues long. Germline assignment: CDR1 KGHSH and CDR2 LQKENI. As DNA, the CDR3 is TGTGCCAGCTCACCACCGGCTAGCGGGAGTAATGAGCAGTTCTTC. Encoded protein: CASSPPASGSNEQFF.

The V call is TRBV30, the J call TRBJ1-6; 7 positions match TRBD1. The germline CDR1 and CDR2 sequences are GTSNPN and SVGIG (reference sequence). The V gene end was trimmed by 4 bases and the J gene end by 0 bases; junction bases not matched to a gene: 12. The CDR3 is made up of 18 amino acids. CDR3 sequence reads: CAWTSGTESSSYNSPLHF. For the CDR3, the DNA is TGTGCCTGGACCTCCGGGACAGAGTCAAGCTCCTATAATTCACCCCTCCACTTT.

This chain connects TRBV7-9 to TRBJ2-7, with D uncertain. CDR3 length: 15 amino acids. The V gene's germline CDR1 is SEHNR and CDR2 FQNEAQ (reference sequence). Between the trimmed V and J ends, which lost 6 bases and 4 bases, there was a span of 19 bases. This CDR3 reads CASRPEVGQRYEQYF. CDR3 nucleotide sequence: TGTGCCAGCAGACCTGAGGTAGGGCAGAGATACGAGCAGTACTTC.

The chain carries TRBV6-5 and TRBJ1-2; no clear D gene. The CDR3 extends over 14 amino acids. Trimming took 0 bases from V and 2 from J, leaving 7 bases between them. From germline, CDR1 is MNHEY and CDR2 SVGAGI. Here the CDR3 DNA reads TGTGCCAGCAGTTACTCGAGCAAGAACTATGGCTACACCTTC. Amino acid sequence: CASSYSSKNYGYTF.

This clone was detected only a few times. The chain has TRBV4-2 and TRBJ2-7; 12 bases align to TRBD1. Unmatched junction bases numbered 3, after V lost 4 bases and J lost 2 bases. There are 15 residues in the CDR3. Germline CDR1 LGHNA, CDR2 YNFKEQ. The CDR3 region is CASSLGTGGTYEQYF. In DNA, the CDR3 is TGTGCCAGCAGCCTCGGGACAGGGGGCACCTACGAGCAGTACTTC.

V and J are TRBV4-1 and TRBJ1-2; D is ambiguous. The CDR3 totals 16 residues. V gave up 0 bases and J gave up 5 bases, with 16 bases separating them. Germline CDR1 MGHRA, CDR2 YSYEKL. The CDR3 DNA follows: TGCGCCAGCAGCCAAGAGGCACAGCGACCGATATATGGCTACACCTTC. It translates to CASSQEAQRPIYGYTF.

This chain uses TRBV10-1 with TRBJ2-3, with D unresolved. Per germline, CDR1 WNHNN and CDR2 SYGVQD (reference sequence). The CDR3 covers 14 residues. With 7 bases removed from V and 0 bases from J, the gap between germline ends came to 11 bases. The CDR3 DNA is TGCGCCAGCACTGCAGGCCGTAGCACAGATACGCAGTATTTT. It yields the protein CASTAGRSTDTQYF.

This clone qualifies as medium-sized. The CDR3 reads CSVGQGGDTGELFF. CDR3 sequence (DNA): TGCAGCGTTGGACAGGGAGGGGACACCGGGGAGCTGTTTTTT. The chain carries TRBV29-1 and TRBJ2-2; tentatively, D is TRBD1 or TRBD2 (7 bases each). V was clipped by 4 bases and J by 3 bases, with 12 bases between them. CDR1 SQVTM and CDR2 ANQGSEA come from the germline V gene. The CDR3 runs to 14 residues.

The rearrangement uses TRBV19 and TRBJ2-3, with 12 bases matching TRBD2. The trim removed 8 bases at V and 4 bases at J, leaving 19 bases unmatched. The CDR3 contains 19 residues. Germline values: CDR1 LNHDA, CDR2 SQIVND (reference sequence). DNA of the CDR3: TGTGCCAGTCAAGGGATGACGCTACGGACTAGCGGGGCCCCAGATACGCAGTATTTT. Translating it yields CASQGMTLRTSGAPDTQYF.

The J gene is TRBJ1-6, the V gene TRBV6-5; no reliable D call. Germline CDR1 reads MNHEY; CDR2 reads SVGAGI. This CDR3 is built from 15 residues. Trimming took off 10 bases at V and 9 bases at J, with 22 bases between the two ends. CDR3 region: CATGSGPPTGSPLHF. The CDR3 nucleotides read TGTGCCACCGGTAGTGGCCCACCGACTGGTTCACCCCTCCACTTT.

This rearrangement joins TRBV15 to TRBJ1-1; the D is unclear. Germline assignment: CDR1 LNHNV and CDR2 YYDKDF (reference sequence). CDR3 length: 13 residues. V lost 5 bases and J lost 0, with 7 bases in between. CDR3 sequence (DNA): TGTGCCACCAGCTCCTACTTGAACACTGAAGCTTTCTTT. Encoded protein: CATSSYLNTEAFF.